The clone carrying this T cell receptor beta chain was counted between two and nine times. The source of the sample is a study of blood T cell repertoires in COVID-19. Only in-frame clones appear in the TCRdb table, and some are missing; sequencing was by immunoSEQ multiplex PCR. In the table there are tens of thousands of clones, around three quarters of which are singletons. V gave up 0 bases and J gave up 2 bases, with 9 bases separating them. This CDR3 is 14 amino acids long. Germline CDR1 is SGHNT and CDR2 is YYREEE (reference sequence). The chain uses TRBV5-4 and TRBJ2-7; D is perhaps TRBD2 (5 bases). The TCR was taken from a man aged 60 to 69 with acute or convalescent COVID-19. The sequencing input was peripheral blood. CDR3 nucleotides: TGTGCCAGCAGCTTGGGCGGGCAGGCCTACGAGCAGTACTTC. This gives the protein CASSLGGQAYEQYF.